A selection of T cell receptor beta chains follows, all from one sample in a study of metastatic and nonmetastatic thyroid tumors. TCRdb re-analyzed the PCR reads using MiXCR. The sample contains approximately 79,000 clones, 8.6% of which appear only once. Sample: blood. The origin of the receptors is a female donor with papillary thyroid cancer or a benign thyroid nodule (not recorded which). Some clones in this sample may be carry-over from other donors' samples. Both conserved end residues are part of each CDR3. The D gene is left open where the match is weak. Size values are once, few and many counts, or a class for expanded clones, and some rows have none.

v_call	j_call	d_call	clone_size	cdr3_aa	cdr3_nt
TRBV11-1	TRBJ1-3	NA	many	CASSSSGTRIGNTIYF	TGTGCCAGCAGCTCTTCTGGGACTCGGATTGGAAACACCATATATTTT
TRBV24-1	TRBJ1-2	NA	many	CATRGLNYGYTF	TGTGCCACCAGAGGACTGAACTATGGCTACACCTTC
TRBV12-3/TRBV12-4	TRBJ1-5	NA	NA	CASSLVPDYSNQPQHF	TGTGCCAGCAGTTTAGTTCCAGATTATAGCAATCAGCCCCAGCATTTT
TRBV2	TRBJ1-1	TRBD1	many	CARSTGGTEAFF	TGTGCCAGGTCGACAGGGGGGACTGAAGCTTTCTTT
TRBV5-6	TRBJ1-3	NA	many	CASSQDISGNTIYF	TGTGCCAGCAGTCAAGACATCTCTGGAAACACCATATATTTT
TRBV12-3/TRBV12-4	TRBJ1-1	NA	many	CASTRDSDTEAFF	TGTGCCAGCACTCGGGACTCGGACACTGAAGCTTTCTTT
TRBV7-3	TRBJ2-7	NA	many	CASSPDGASYEQYF	TGTGCCAGCAGCCCGGACGGGGCCTCCTACGAGCAGTACTTC
TRBV6-1	TRBJ1-2	NA	NA	CASSQQGDCGYTF	TGTGCCAGCAGTCAACAGGGAGACTGTGGCTACACCTTC
TRBV4-1	TRBJ2-5	NA	many	CASSIEGGGEETQYF	TGCGCCAGCAGCATCGAGGGCGGGGGCGAAGAGACCCAGTACTTC
TRBV6-4	TRBJ2-3	TRBD2	many	CASSVGLAGGPDTQYF	TGTGCCAGCAGCGTAGGCCTAGCGGGGGGGCCGGATACGCAGTATTTT
TRBV6-4	TRBJ2-1	NA	many	CASSDSQGHNEQFF	TGTGCCAGCAGTGACTCCCAGGGGCACAATGAGCAGTTCTTC
TRBV20-1	TRBJ2-1	NA	many	CSAAVIGGEQFF	TGCAGTGCTGCCGTAATTGGGGGTGAGCAGTTCTTC
TRBV28	TRBJ2-1	NA	many	CASSFRNSDEQFF	TGTGCCAGCAGTTTTCGGAATAGCGATGAGCAGTTCTTC
TRBV7-9	TRBJ2-2	NA	many	CASHGAEENTGELFF	TGTGCCAGCCACGGGGCGGAAGAGAACACCGGGGAGCTGTTTTTT
TRBV6-1	TRBJ2-7	NA	many	CASKSQSYEQYF	TGTGCCAGCAAGTCCCAATCCTACGAGCAGTACTTC
TRBV9	TRBJ1-2	NA	many	CASSGTYNYGYTF	TGTGCCAGCAGCGGGACATATAACTATGGCTACACCTTC